Below are 18 T cell receptor beta chains sequenced from a single sample in a study of early T cells in non-severe SARS-CoV-2 infection. TCRdb recomputed calls from the 5' RACE reads with MiXCR, one row per CDR3 protein. The table records tens of thousands of distinct CDR3 sequences, 14% of them present only once. Specimen: whole blood. The receptors originated from an adult who was a healthcare worker with PCR-confirmed SARS-CoV-2 infection or an uninfected control (not recorded which).

The chain couples TRBV9 to TRBJ2-2; 8 nucleotides align to TRBD2. V lost 4 bases to trimming and J lost 4 bases; unmatched junction nucleotides: 9. The CDR3 is 16 residues long. Germline V gives CDR1 SGDLS, CDR2 YYNGEE. The CDR3 loop is CASSPYGGAGTGELFF. DNA of the CDR3: TGTGCCAGCAGCCCATACGGGGGGGCCGGCACCGGGGAGCTGTTTTTT. Full variable domain (rest looked up from reference TRBV9 and TRBJ2-2): DSGVTQTPKHLITATGQRVTLRCSPRSGDLSVYWYQQSLDQGLQFLIQYYNGEERAKGNILERFSAQQFPDLHSELNLSSLELGDSALYFCASSPYGGAGTGELFFGEGSRLTVL.

This clonotype was counted at least ten times. This chain uses TRBV7-6 with TRBJ2-2; TRBD2 matches 7 bases. The V and J ends lost 2 bases and 0 bases, in that order; junction bases with no gene match: 3. The CDR3 has 16 amino acids. CDR1 SGHVS and CDR2 FNYEAQ come from the germline V gene. CDR3 DNA: TGTGCCAGCAGCTTACGACTAGCCGCGAACACCGGGGAGCTGTTTTTT. Translating it yields CASSLRLAANTGELFF.

V is TRBV6-1 and J is TRBJ2-1, with TRBD1 matching over 8 bases. V was clipped by 7 bases and J by 4 bases; unmatched bases: 12. CDR1 and CDR2 from the germline V gene are MNHNS and SASEGT. This CDR3 comprises 16 residues. The CDR3 bases are TGTGCCAGCATCTGGACAGGGAATGTTCGATACAATGAGCAGTTCTTC. This gives the protein CASIWTGNVRYNEQFF.

The chain uses TRBV7-9 and TRBJ2-1; a possible D gene is TRBD1 (5 bases). CDR3 length: 13 residues. V gave up 6 bases and J gave up 6 bases, with 12 bases separating them. Looked up from germline, CDR1 is SEHNR and CDR2 is FQNEAQ (reference sequence). The CDR3 region has the DNA TGTGCCAGCAGAACTCAGGGCCCCAATGAGCAGTTCTTC. Its protein is CASRTQGPNEQFF.

The chain joins TRBV5-6 to TRBJ2-7, with 8 bases identical to TRBD2. Per germline, CDR1 SGHDT and CDR2 YYEEEE. This CDR3 region has 14 residues. V gave up 2 bases and J gave up 0 bases; unmatched junction bases: 1. CDR3 loop: CASSLLAVSYEQYF. As DNA, the CDR3 is TGTGCCAGCAGCTTACTAGCGGTCTCCTACGAGCAGTACTTC. The complete variable domain, with remaining parts taken from reference TRBV5-6 and TRBJ2-7, reads DAGVTQSPTHLIKTRGQQVTLRCSPKSGHDTVSWYQQALGQGPQFIFQYYEEEERQRGNFPDRFSGHQFPNYSSELNVNALLLGDSALYLCASSLLAVSYEQYFGPGTRLTVT.

This chain links TRBV6-1 with TRBJ2-3; 7 positions match TRBD2. Per the germline V gene, CDR1 is MNHNS and CDR2 is SASEGT. J gave up 3 bases and V 4 bases, and 10 bases lay outside the gene matches. The CDR3 spans 16 residues. The CDR3 region has the DNA TGTGCCAGCAGTGGGGGGAGCGGGGTCTTAACAGATACGCAGTATTTT. Its protein is CASSGGSGVLTDTQYF.

The rearrangement uses TRBV2 and TRBJ2-5; D not resolved. Germline V lookup: CDR1 SNHLY, CDR2 FYNNEI. This CDR3 region has 14 residues. Trimming took off 3 bases at V and 2 bases at J, with 10 bases between the two ends. For the CDR3, the DNA is TGTGCCAGCAGTGAGTTTCTGCTACAAGAGACCCAGTACTTC. Translated, it gives CASSEFLLQETQYF.

This chain connects TRBV10-1 to TRBJ2-5; D is perhaps TRBD2 (5 bases). Deletions cut 3 bases from V and 5 bases from J, with 13 bases between. CDR3 length: 14 amino acids. Germline V gene lookup returns CDR1 WNHNN and CDR2 SYGVQD (reference sequence). CDR3 sequence reads: CASSDAGRGETQYF. CDR3 in DNA: TGCGCCAGCAGTGACGCAGGCCGCGGGGAGACCCAGTACTTC.

There are many counts of this clonotype. This chain joins TRBV29-1 and TRBJ1-1; 9 positions match TRBD1. Germline CDR1 is SQVTM and CDR2 is ANQGSEA. The CDR3 contains 11 residues. V was pared by 6 bases and J by 10 bases, with 6 bases of the junction left unmatched. The CDR3 DNA sequence: TGCAGCGTCACCCGGGGACAGGGAGCTTTCTTT. The encoded protein is CSVTRGQGAFF.

This clonotype has a count of ten or more. The CDR3 DNA reads as TGTGCCAGCAGTTTTATGGAGCTATACAATGAGCAGTTCTTC. Its protein is CASSFMELYNEQFF. V and J are TRBV12-3 or TRBV12-4 and TRBJ2-1; no definite D call. The germline V and J ends were trimmed by 3 bases and 4 bases, with 10 bases remaining between them. CDR3 size: 14 residues.

V is TRBV18 and J is TRBJ2-1; 8 bases are shared with TRBD2. This CDR3 is 12 amino acids long. The germline CDR1 and CDR2 sequences are KGHSH and LQKENI. CDR3 loop: CVGGASYNEQFF. In DNA, the CDR3 is TGTGTCGGGGGGGCCTCCTACAATGAGCAGTTCTTC.

This clonotype was seen many times. This chain uses TRBV12-3 or TRBV12-4 with TRBJ1-1; possibly TRBD1 for D (5 bases). The length of the CDR3 is 14 residues. V lost 6 bases and J lost 10, with 21 bases in between. The CDR3 nucleotides read TGTGCCAGCAGCCTGACCGGGGACGGAAAGAGAGCTTTCTTT. Amino acids: CASSLTGDGKRAFF.

In its sample, this clonotype was seen a few times. This chain connects TRBV3-1 to TRBJ2-3; 13 bases are shared with TRBD2. In germline, CDR1 is LGHDT, CDR2 YNNKEL (reference sequence). The CDR3 loop spans 16 amino acids. V lost 4 bases and J lost 6; bases outside the gene matches: 7. The DNA for the CDR3 is TGTGCCAGCAGCCTTTACCGGACTAGCGGGGGTGATACGCAGTATTTT. Residues: CASSLYRTSGGDTQYF.

This clonotype turned up a few times. The genes are TRBV2 and TRBJ1-6; the match to TRBD1 covers 7 bases. V shed 5 bases, J shed 16 bases, and the junction held 8 bases outside the gene matches. Germline V lookup: CDR1 SNHLY, CDR2 FYNNEI. This CDR3 spans 12 amino acids. CDR3 nucleotides: TGTGCCAGCAGTCAAGGGGGCAGGGGTCTCCACTTT. Its translation: CASSQGGRGLHF. Using reference TRBV2 and TRBJ1-6 for the parts outside the CDR3, the full variable domain is EPEVTQTPSHQVTQMGQEVILRCVPISNHLYFYWYRQILGQKVEFLVSFYNNEISEKSEIFDDQFSVERPDGSNFTLKIRSTKLEDSAMYFCASSQGGRGLHFGNGTRLTVT.

This clonotype appeared a few times. CDR3 nucleotides: TGTGCCAGCAGTACTACAGGAAGCTCTGGAAACACCATATATTTT. It is translated as CASSTTGSSGNTIYF. The rearrangement joins TRBV6-1 to TRBJ1-3; tentatively, D is TRBD1 (5 bases). The CDR3 loop spans 15 amino acids. The V gene's germline CDR1 is MNHNS and CDR2 SASEGT. Trimming stripped 5 bases from V and 0 bases from J, with 11 bases between.

The chain is built from TRBV7-2 and TRBJ1-1, with D possibly TRBD1 on 5 matching bases. The CDR3 is made up of 14 amino acids. V lost 7 bases to trimming and J lost 5 bases, with 17 bases between them. Germline values: CDR1 SGHTA, CDR2 FQGNSA. Here the CDR3 reads CASKPPRGGTEAFF. The CDR3 DNA follows: TGTGCCAGCAAACCCCCTCGTGGGGGGACTGAAGCTTTCTTT.

This clonotype appeared many times. The chain carries TRBV6-5 and TRBJ1-4, with D perhaps TRBD1 (6 bases). This CDR3 contains 13 residues. Germline CDR1 is MNHEY and CDR2 is SVGAGI. The ends were cut back, 7 bases at V and 8 bases at J, with 14 bases in the middle. CDR3 nucleotides: TGTGCCAGCAAAGTCGGGGGGCAGGAAAAACTGTTTTTT. Amino acids: CASKVGGQEKLFF.

This clonotype has a count of ten or more. The chain has TRBV19 and TRBJ1-5, with TRBD1 identical over 7 bases. The germline V gene has CDR1 LNHDA and CDR2 SQIVND (reference sequence). Trimming took 10 bases from V and 1 from J; bases not matched to a gene: 10. This CDR3 region has 15 residues. CDR3 sequence reads: CATSTGVGSNQPQHF. CDR3 sequence (DNA): TGTGCCACCTCCACAGGGGTTGGGAGCAATCAGCCCCAGCATTTT.